These 3 T cell receptor beta chains were all obtained from the same sample, sequenced in a study of sequential checkpoint blockade in melanoma. The sample's treatment: randomized to nivolumab then ipilimumab (arm A) or the reverse (arm B). Profiling relied on immunoSEQ multiplex PCR, and the TCRdb table lists in-frame clones only, not all of them. This table has some 8,800 clones, 23% appearing once. Sequences were derived from tumor tissue (inferred from file names), sampled from a patient given nivolumab and ipilimumab in sequence. Receptors were obtained from a human donor with melanoma.

V is TRBV15 and J is TRBJ1-4; D remains ambiguous. Trimming left V 1 base short and J 8 bases short, with 14 bases between. The germline gives CDR1 LNHNV, CDR2 YYDKDF (reference sequence). The length of the CDR3 is 15 residues. CDR3 sequence: CATSRVSLEEEKLFF. The CDR3 coding sequence is TGTGCCACCAGCAGAGTGAGCCTGGAGGAGGAAAAACTGTTTTTT.

The chain uses TRBV29-1 and TRBJ2-1, with 10 bases lining up with TRBD1. Germline CDR1 is SQVTM and CDR2 is ANQGSEA. The CDR3 length is 13 residues. V lost 7 bases to trimming and J lost 12 bases; unmatched junction nucleotides: 12. The CDR3 DNA reads TGCAGCGCCCCGGCGACAGGGGGCTTTAGGCAGTTCTTC. Translation: CSAPATGGFRQFF.

This sequence joins TRBV19 and TRBJ2-5; TRBD1 is a possible D gene (6 bases). CDR1 and CDR2 from the germline V gene are LNHDA and SQIVND (reference sequence). This CDR3 has 15 residues. V was clipped by 6 bases and J by 5 bases, with 19 bases between them. CDR3 nucleotide sequence: TGTGCCAGTAGCTTCAGAGGGGGTGGGGATGAGACCCAGTACTTC. This translates into CASSFRGGGDETQYF. Combining the CDR3 with reference TRBV19 and TRBJ2-5 gives the whole variable domain DGGITQSPKYLFRKEGQNVTLSCEQNLNHDAMYWYRQDPGQGLRLIYYSQIVNDFQKGDIAEGYSVSREKKESFPLTVTSAQKNPTAFYLCASSFRGGGDETQYFGPGTRLLVL.